One and the same sample provided the 8 T cell receptor beta chains below, sequenced in a study of beta chain features in type 1 diabetes (dated by TCRdb to the late 2010s). Library generation was performed with the immunoSEQ multiplex PCR assay. The entire isolated RNA was reverse transcribed using the High Capacity cDNA Reverse Transcription Kit, and thus expressed TCRB transcripts were sequenced. TCRdb took over this immuneACCESS table, retaining in-frame rearrangements with V and J assigned. Such tables are incomplete; in checked studies, under half of the missing clones stem from an unresolved V gene, and the remainder is unexplained. The sample table contains about 140,000 clones; only one count was recorded for under 11% of them. The leading ten clones occupy less than 1.5% of the sample. The specimen was naive CD4+ T cells from blood. This sample's cell subset or site label indicates: true naive CD4+ T cells. Receptor source: a young man in good health.

CDR3 in amino acids: CASIPGTGLNTEAFF. CDR3 sequence (DNA): TGTGCCAGCATCCCCGGGACAGGGTTGAACACTGAAGCTTTCTTT. The chain uses TRBV7-2 and TRBJ1-1, with 9 bases lining up with TRBD1. Germline V CDR1 and CDR2: SGHTA, FQGNSA. V was clipped by 7 bases and J by 0 bases; unmatched bases: 6. CDR3 length: 15 residues.

This clone was observed a few times. The chain recombines TRBV7-2 with TRBJ1-1; unclear D gene. Germline loops: CDR1 SGHTA, CDR2 FQGNSA. V was shortened by 9 bases and J by 0 bases, with 14 bases between the two germline ends. The CDR3 spans 14 residues. Here the CDR3 reads CASFWTVVNTEAFF. For the CDR3, the DNA is TGTGCCAGTTTTTGGACTGTGGTGAACACTGAAGCTTTCTTT. Full variable domain (rest looked up from reference TRBV7-2 and TRBJ1-1): GAGVSQSPSNKVTEKGKDVELRCDPISGHTALYWYRQSLGQGLEFLIYFQGNSAPDKSGLPSDRFSAERTGGSVSTLTIQRTQQEDSAVYLCASFWTVVNTEAFFGQGTRLTVV.

The chain employs TRBV7-2 and TRBJ1-2; 7 bases align to TRBD1. The V gene end was trimmed by 4 bases and the J gene end by 4 bases; junction bases not matched to a gene: 15. Germline assignment: CDR1 SGHTA and CDR2 FQGNSA. The CDR3 totals 17 residues. CDR3 region: CASSSVPGNRGSYGYTF. As DNA, the CDR3 is TGTGCCAGCAGCTCAGTCCCCGGGAACAGGGGAAGCTATGGCTACACCTTC. Combining the CDR3 with reference TRBV7-2 and TRBJ1-2 gives the whole variable domain GAGVSQSPSNKVTEKGKDVELRCDPISGHTALYWYRQSLGQGLEFLIYFQGNSAPDKSGLPSDRFSAERTGGSVSTLTIQRTQQEDSAVYLCASSSVPGNRGSYGYTFGSGTRLTVV.

This clone was observed a handful of times. The gene calls are TRBV7-6 and TRBJ2-2, with 12 bases matching TRBD2. Germline values: CDR1 SGHVS, CDR2 FNYEAQ. CDR3 length: 16 amino acids. The V gene end was trimmed by 5 bases and the J gene end by 4 bases; junction bases not matched to a gene: 5. CDR3 amino acids: CASSPTSGGPTGELFF. In DNA, the CDR3 is TGTGCCAGCAGCCCGACTAGCGGGGGACCCACCGGGGAGCTGTTTTTT. The full variable domain, in which reference TRBV7-6 and TRBJ2-2 provide the parts outside the CDR3, is GAGVSQSPRYKVTKRGQDVALRCDPISGHVSLYWYRQALGQGPEFLTYFNYEAQQDKSGLPNDRFSAERPEGSISTLTIQRTEQRDSAMYRCASSPTSGGPTGELFFGEGSRLTVL.

The chain combines TRBV7-3 with TRBJ2-5; perhaps TRBD1 as D (6 bases). The tail of the sequence fits TRBJ2-7 better, so the J call may be wrong. The CDR3 is made up of 15 amino acids. Germline lookup yields CDR1 SGHTA and CDR2 FQGTGA. CDR3 protein: CASSSRTASPYEQYF. The CDR3 nucleotides read TGTGCCAGCAGCTCAAGGACAGCTTCACCCTACGAGCAGTACTTC.

This clone has a handful of counts. Here the CDR3 DNA reads TGTGCCAGCAATCCGGACAGAGCTAACTATGGCTACACCTTC. Its protein product is CASNPDRANYGYTF. V and J are TRBV6-1 and TRBJ1-2; D might be TRBD1 (6 bases). Trimming removed 7 bases from V and 0 bases from J, with 12 bases in between. Germline V gene data show CDR1 as MNHNS and CDR2 as SASEGT. CDR3 length: 14 residues.

This clone has just a few counts. The V call is TRBV6-6, the J call TRBJ1-2; no definite D call. The length of the CDR3 is 14 residues. The V gene's germline CDR1 is MNHNY and CDR2 SVGAGI (reference sequence). V was cut by 6 bases and J by 2 bases, with 13 bases left in between. This CDR3 reads CASSPPGSNYGYTF. The CDR3 DNA is TGTGCCAGCAGCCCCCCGGGGTCCAACTATGGCTACACCTTC.

The chain uses TRBV4-2 and TRBJ2-3; D is unclear. The germline gives CDR1 LGHNA, CDR2 YNFKEQ. Between the trimmed V and J ends, which lost 4 bases and 4 bases, there was a span of 9 bases. There are 13 residues in the CDR3. CDR3 region: CASSPGRPDTQYF. For the CDR3, the DNA is TGTGCCAGCAGCCCAGGTCGGCCAGATACGCAGTATTTT.